One sample yielded the 28 T cell receptor beta chains listed below, sequenced in a study of T cells in Graves' hyperthyroidism and ophthalmopathy. The TCR beta CDR3 regions underwent amplification using RNA transcripts as the source. HTBI primers were the set used in a first-round RT-PCR of the TCR CDR3. TCRdb processed the multiplex PCR reads anew with MiXCR; each CDR3 protein has one entry. The sample gives 400,000 to 600,000 distinct CDR3 sequences, 16% of which show up once; approximately 30% is in the top ten. The source material was blood. These receptors originate from a woman in her twenties or thirties with Graves' ophthalmopathy.

This clonotype was observed many times. V usage is TRBV20-1 and J usage is TRBJ2-5; 10 positions agree with TRBD1. CDR3 size: 14 residues. Germline V gene sequence: CDR1 DFQATT, CDR2 SNEGSKA (reference sequence). V trimming: 3 bases; J trimming: 2 bases; junction bases outside the gene matches: 3. In DNA, the CDR3 is TGCAGTGCTAGCGAGGACAGGGGGCAAGAGACCCAGTACTTC. It translates to CSASEDRGQETQYF.

The V and J genes are TRBV27 and TRBJ2-2; 10 positions agree with TRBD1. Germline V gene sequence: CDR1 MNHEY, CDR2 SMNVEV (reference sequence). The CDR3 extends over 17 amino acids. The ends lost 0 bases at V and 7 bases at J; junction bases unmatched: 8. For the CDR3, the DNA is TGTGCCAGCAGTTTATCGATCCTCCGGACAGGGGGCGGGGAGCTGTTTTTT. Amino acids: CASSLSILRTGGGELFF.

The chain links TRBV13 to TRBJ2-7; D uncertain. Germline assignment: CDR1 PRHDT and CDR2 FYEKMQ (reference sequence). This CDR3 is 12 amino acids long. The germline V and J ends were trimmed by 2 bases and 6 bases, with 8 bases remaining between them. CDR3 amino acids: CASSLLGTEQYF. The CDR3 DNA reads TGTGCCAGCAGCTTACTAGGAACCGAGCAGTACTTC.

The chain couples TRBV12-3 or TRBV12-4 to TRBJ2-5; 8 bases fit TRBD2. CDR3 length: 14 residues. Trimming removed 3 bases from V and 4 bases from J; junction bases left unmatched: 4. The CDR3 coding sequence is TGTGCCAGCAGTTTCACTAGCGGTGGAGAGACCCAGTACTTC. Its translation: CASSFTSGGETQYF.

The rearrangement links TRBV6-1 to TRBJ2-1; 10 nucleotides match TRBD2. The trim removed 2 bases at V and 8 bases at J, leaving 6 bases unmatched. This CDR3 region has 15 residues. Germline CDR1 is MNHNS and CDR2 is SASEGT. The CDR3 bases are TGTGCCAGCAGTGAACTAGCGGGAGATACGGATGAGCAGTTCTTC. Amino acid sequence: CASSELAGDTDEQFF.

This chain uses TRBV9 with TRBJ2-3; 9 positions agree with TRBD2. Germline loops: CDR1 SGDLS, CDR2 YYNGEE. The V and J ends lost 0 bases and 2 bases, in that order; junction bases with no gene match: 10. The CDR3 spans 18 residues. The DNA for the CDR3 is TGTGCCAGCAGCGTAGGGGCTAGCGGGAACACAGTCACAGATACGCAGTATTTT. As protein: CASSVGASGNTVTDTQYF. The variable domain in full, with the rest retrieved from reference TRBV9 and TRBJ2-3, is DSGVTQTPKHLITATGQRVTLRCSPRSGDLSVYWYQQSLDQGLQFLIQYYNGEERAKGNILERFSAQQFPDLHSELNLSSLELGDSALYFCASSVGASGNTVTDTQYFGPGTRLTVL.

This clonotype was counted ten times or more. The V gene is TRBV11-2, the J gene TRBJ1-2; 8 nucleotides line up with TRBD1. The CDR3 totals 15 residues. The V segment lost 0 bases and the J segment 6 bases; nucleotides outside the gene matches: 6. The germline gives CDR1 SGHAT, CDR2 FQNNGV. CDR3 in DNA: TGTGCCAGCAGCTTAGATTTAGGGGACAGGCATGGCTACACCTTC. Protein product: CASSLDLGDRHGYTF.

This clonotype was counted between two and nine times. The chain recombines TRBV4-1 with TRBJ1-4; D is unclear. Trimming left V 2 bases short and J 2 bases short, with 6 bases between. There are 14 residues in the CDR3. Germline CDR1 reads MGHRA; CDR2 reads YSYEKL. The CDR3 sequence is CASSQIVTNEKLFF. The CDR3, as DNA: TGCGCCAGCAGCCAAATTGTCACTAATGAAAAACTGTTTTTT.

This clonotype was found many times. This chain joins TRBV7-2 and TRBJ2-7; 9 nucleotides agree with TRBD2. The trim removed 0 bases at V and 2 bases at J, leaving 2 bases unmatched. The CDR3 spans 15 residues. Germline loops: CDR1 SGHTA, CDR2 FQGNSA. CDR3 region: CASSLASGGPYEQYF. The CDR3 DNA sequence: TGTGCCAGCAGCTTAGCTAGCGGGGGACCCTACGAGCAGTACTTC.

This clonotype was detected many times. The rearrangement joins TRBV3-1 to TRBJ1-3, with TRBD1 as a possible D gene (5 bases). The germline gives CDR1 LGHDT, CDR2 YNNKEL (reference sequence). This CDR3 comprises 12 residues. V lost 6 bases and J 2 bases, leaving 5 bases between the germline ends. CDR3 bases: TGTGCCAGCAGGGACACTGGAAACACCATATATTTT. Amino acids: CASRDTGNTIYF.

The rearrangement links TRBV24-1 to TRBJ2-7; TRBD1 matches at 11 bases. Trimming took 3 bases from V and 7 from J; bases not matched to a gene: 7. The CDR3 extends over 15 amino acids. Germline CDR1 is KGHDR and CDR2 is SFDVKD. In DNA form, the CDR3 reads TGTGCCACCAGTGATACCGGGACAGGGGGTGAAGAGCAGTACTTC. It translates to CATSDTGTGGEEQYF.

The table lists this clonotype with a few counts. The chain uses TRBV27 and TRBJ2-5; a weak D match, TRBD2 (7 bases). Per the germline V gene, CDR1 is MNHEY and CDR2 is SMNVEV (reference sequence). V lost 3 bases and J lost 5, with 13 bases in between. The CDR3 covers 14 residues. The CDR3 sequence is CASSLRGPAETQYF. The CDR3 DNA is TGTGCCAGCAGTTTGCGGGGGCCGGCGGAGACCCAGTACTTC.

The chain has TRBV6-5 and TRBJ1-2; tentatively, D is TRBD1 (5 bases). V was pared by 2 bases and J by 7 bases, with 11 bases between. Germline values: CDR1 MNHEY, CDR2 SVGAGI. This CDR3 has 13 amino acids. The CDR3 nucleotides are TGTGCCAGCAGTTACACCGGGGGAGGTGGCTACACCTTC. Encoded protein: CASSYTGGGGYTF.

This clonotype was observed at least ten times. The chain employs TRBV30 and TRBJ2-7, with 10 bases that match TRBD2. This CDR3 is built from 14 residues. V lost 1 base and J lost 2; bases outside the gene matches: 2. Looked up from germline, CDR1 is GTSNPN and CDR2 is SVGIG (reference sequence). The CDR3 region has the DNA TGTGCCTGGAGTGGAGGACTAGCGGCCTACGAGCAGTACTTC. It is translated as CAWSGGLAAYEQYF.

This clonotype was counted ten times or more. CDR3 sequence (DNA): TGCAGTGCCCTCCCTCTCGGGAGTGAGACCCAGTACTTC. It translates to CSALPLGSETQYF. The chain employs TRBV20-1 and TRBJ2-5; perhaps TRBD2 as D (6 bases). The CDR3 contains 13 residues. The germline V and J ends were trimmed by 6 bases and 5 bases, with 16 bases remaining between them. Germline V gene data show CDR1 as DFQATT and CDR2 as SNEGSKA (reference sequence).

V usage is TRBV24-1 and J usage is TRBJ2-3; TRBD1 is a possible D gene (6 bases). The germline V and J ends were trimmed by 8 bases and 5 bases, with 19 bases remaining between them. Germline V gene data show CDR1 as KGHDR and CDR2 as SFDVKD. CDR3 length: 15 amino acids. CDR3 in amino acids: CATTDRTARGDTQYF. The CDR3 DNA is TGTGCCACCACGGATAGGACCGCCAGGGGAGATACGCAGTATTTT.

The rearrangement uses TRBV28 and TRBJ2-1; D may be TRBD2 (6 bases). Per the germline V gene, CDR1 is MDHEN and CDR2 is SYDVKM. Trimming took off 4 bases at V and 5 bases at J, with 9 bases between the two ends. This CDR3 is built from 13 residues. The CDR3 coding sequence is TGTGCCAGCAGTTCGCGCGGGAACAATGAGCAGTTCTTC. This sequence encodes CASSSRGNNEQFF.

The genes are TRBV28 and TRBJ1-5; D gene unclear. CDR3 length: 14 amino acids. Deletions cut 7 bases from V and 4 bases from J, with 14 bases between. Germline CDR1 MDHEN, CDR2 SYDVKM. CDR3 sequence (DNA): TGTGCCAGCATTAGTTTCGGGCTTAATCAGCCCCAGCATTTT. Its translation is CASISFGLNQPQHF.

This clonotype was counted at least ten times. V usage is TRBV11-2 and J usage is TRBJ2-1; 11 bases match TRBD2. The CDR3 is 14 amino acids. In germline, CDR1 is SGHAT, CDR2 FQNNGV. V lost 6 bases, J lost 8 bases, and 6 bases stayed unmatched. The CDR3 sequence is CASSTSGRGYEQFF. The DNA for the CDR3 is TGTGCCAGCAGTACTAGCGGGAGAGGGTATGAGCAGTTCTTC.

This clonotype was picked up many times. The rearrangement uses TRBV9 and TRBJ2-7; D assignment may be TRBD1 or TRBD2 (5 bases each). The germline V and J ends were trimmed by 0 bases and 1 base, with 8 bases remaining between them. Germline values: CDR1 SGDLS, CDR2 YYNGEE. The CDR3 consists of 14 residues. The CDR3 reads CASSVGGISYEQYF. DNA for the CDR3: TGTGCCAGCAGCGTAGGGGGGATATCCTACGAGCAGTACTTC.

This clonotype was picked up many times. The chain is built from TRBV11-2 and TRBJ1-2, with unresolved D. This CDR3 contains 12 residues. The V end was cut by 6 bases, the J end by 8 bases, with 13 bases between. The V gene's germline CDR1 is SGHAT and CDR2 FQNNGV. CDR3 protein: CASSGEGEGYTF. DNA of the CDR3: TGTGCCAGCAGTGGTGAAGGTGAGGGCTACACCTTC.

The chain carries TRBV5-1 and TRBJ2-1; D is perhaps TRBD2 (5 bases). CDR3 length: 14 residues. Trimming cost V 0 bases and J 7 bases, with 11 bases left between them. Germline values: CDR1 SGHRS, CDR2 YFSETQ. CDR3 protein: CASSLVGRDNEQFF. CDR3 DNA: TGCGCCAGCAGCTTGGTTGGGAGAGATAATGAGCAGTTCTTC.

V and J are TRBV11-3 and TRBJ2-1; TRBD1 matches 11 bases. CDR1 and CDR2 (germline): SGHNT, YENEEA. CDR3 length equals 14 residues. V shed 4 bases and J 9 bases; nucleotides not matched to a gene: 5. The CDR3 loop reads CASSSGQGASEQFF. CDR3 sequence (DNA): TGTGCCAGCAGCTCAGGACAGGGGGCCAGTGAGCAGTTCTTC.

V is TRBV4-3 and J is TRBJ1-2, with D possibly TRBD1 on 5 matching bases. CDR3 length equals 15 residues. V lost 6 bases, J lost 5 bases, and 19 bases lay in between. CDR1 is LGHNA and CDR2 is YSLEER in the germline V gene. CDR3 protein: CASSQGTYGWYGYTF. CDR3 coding DNA: TGCGCCAGCAGTCAGGGAACTTACGGATGGTATGGCTACACCTTC.

This clonotype has ten or more counts. The genes are TRBV2 and TRBJ2-5, with D perhaps matching TRBD1 or TRBD2 (5 bases each). The CDR3 length is 11 residues. CDR1 is SNHLY and CDR2 is FYNNEI in the germline V gene. The V end was cut by 8 bases, the J end by 1 base, with 5 bases between. The CDR3, as DNA: TGTGCCAGCGGGGGCCAAGAGACCCAGTACTTC. This codes for CASGGQETQYF. Supplemented by reference TRBV2 and TRBJ2-5, the full variable domain reads EPEVTQTPSHQVTQMGQEVILRCVPISNHLYFYWYRQILGQKVEFLVSFYNNEISEKSEIFDDQFSVERPDGSNFTLKIRSTKLEDSAMYFCASGGQETQYFGPGTRLLVL.

CDR3 DNA sequence: TGCAGCGTTGCTTCCGGAGGGGATGGAGAAAAACTGTTTTTT. The encoded protein is CSVASGGDGEKLFF. This chain links TRBV29-1 with TRBJ1-4; perhaps TRBD1 as D (5 bases). Trimming removed 4 bases from V and 8 bases from J, with 17 bases in between. The CDR3 length is 14 residues. Per the germline V gene, CDR1 is SQVTM and CDR2 is ANQGSEA. Combining the CDR3 with reference TRBV29-1 and TRBJ1-4 gives the whole variable domain SAVISQKPSRDICQRGTSLTIQCQVDSQVTMMFWYRQQPGQSLTLIATANQGSEATYESGFVIDKFPISRPNLTFSTLTVSNMSPEDSSIYLCSVASGGDGEKLFFGSGTQLSVL.

The chain has TRBV19 and TRBJ2-4; D might be TRBD1 or TRBD2, each matching 7 bases. Deletions cut 5 bases from V and 3 bases from J, with 20 bases between. This CDR3 comprises 17 residues. Germline V gene sequence: CDR1 LNHDA, CDR2 SQIVND (reference sequence). The CDR3 loop is CASSRPGEGAYKNIQYF. The CDR3 bases are TGTGCCAGTAGTCGACCAGGGGAGGGGGCCTACAAAAACATTCAGTACTTC.

In its sample, this clonotype was seen many times. V gene TRBV7-2 combines with J gene TRBJ2-1; unclear D gene. V lost 1 base and J 4 bases, leaving 8 bases between the germline ends. Per the germline V gene, CDR1 is SGHTA and CDR2 is FQGNSA. The CDR3 length is 14 residues. The CDR3 DNA reads TGTGCCAGCAGCTTAGGAGGCATTTACAATGAGCAGTTCTTC. Protein product: CASSLGGIYNEQFF.